This entry is about one TCR beta chain. This record belongs to a study of blood T cell repertoires in COVID-19. Trimming removed 3 bases from V and 0 bases from J, with 5 bases in between. This CDR3 region has 13 residues. CDR1 is LNHDA, CDR2 SQIVND, per germline (reference sequence). Generated by immunoSEQ multiplex PCR, the TCRdb table keeps only in-frame clones and is missing some. This table has around 80,000 clones, about 80% appearing once. Sequenced material: peripheral blood. The chain is built from TRBV19 and TRBJ2-5; D not certain. This receptor was obtained from an older man with acute or convalescent COVID-19. The CDR3 region has the DNA TGTGCCAGTAGTATCATGTACCAAGAGACCCAGTACTTC. Its protein product is CASSIMYQETQYF.